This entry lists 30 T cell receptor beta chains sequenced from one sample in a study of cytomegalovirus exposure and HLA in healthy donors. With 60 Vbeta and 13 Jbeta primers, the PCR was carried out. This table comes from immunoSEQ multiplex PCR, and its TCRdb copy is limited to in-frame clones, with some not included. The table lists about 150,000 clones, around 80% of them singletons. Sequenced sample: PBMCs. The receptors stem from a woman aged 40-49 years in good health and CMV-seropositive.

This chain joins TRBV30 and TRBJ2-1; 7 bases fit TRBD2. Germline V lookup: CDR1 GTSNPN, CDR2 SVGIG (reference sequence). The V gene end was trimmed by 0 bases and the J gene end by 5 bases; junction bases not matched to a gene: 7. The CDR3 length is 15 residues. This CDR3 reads CAWSVQPSGNNEQFF. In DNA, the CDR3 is TGTGCCTGGAGTGTACAGCCTAGCGGAAACAATGAGCAGTTCTTC.

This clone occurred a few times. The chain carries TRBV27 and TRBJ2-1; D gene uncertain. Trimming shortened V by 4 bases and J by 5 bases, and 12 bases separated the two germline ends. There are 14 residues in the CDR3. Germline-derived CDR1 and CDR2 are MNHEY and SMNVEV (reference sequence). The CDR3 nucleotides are TGTGCCAGCAGTTCTTTGGAGCCAAACAATGAGCAGTTCTTC. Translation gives CASSSLEPNNEQFF.

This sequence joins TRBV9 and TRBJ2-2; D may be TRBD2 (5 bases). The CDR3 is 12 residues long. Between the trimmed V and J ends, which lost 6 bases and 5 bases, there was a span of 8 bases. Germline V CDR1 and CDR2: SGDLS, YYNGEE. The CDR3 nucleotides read TGTGCCAGCATCGGGGAGACCGGGGAGCTGTTTTTT. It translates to CASIGETGELFF.

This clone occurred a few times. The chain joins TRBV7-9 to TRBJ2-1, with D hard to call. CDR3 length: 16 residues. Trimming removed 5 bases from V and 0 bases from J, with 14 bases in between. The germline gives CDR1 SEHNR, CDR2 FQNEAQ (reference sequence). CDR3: CASSPTKRSSYNEQFF. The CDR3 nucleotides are TGTGCCAGCAGCCCCACTAAACGGAGCTCCTACAATGAGCAGTTCTTC.

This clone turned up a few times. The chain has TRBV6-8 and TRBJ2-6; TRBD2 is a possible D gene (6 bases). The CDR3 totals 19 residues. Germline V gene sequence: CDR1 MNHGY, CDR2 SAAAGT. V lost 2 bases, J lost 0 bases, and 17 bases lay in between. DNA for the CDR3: TGTGCCAGCAGTTACGGGGACTGGCGTTTTAGCTCTGGGGCCAACGTCCTGACTTTC. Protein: CASSYGDWRFSSGANVLTF.

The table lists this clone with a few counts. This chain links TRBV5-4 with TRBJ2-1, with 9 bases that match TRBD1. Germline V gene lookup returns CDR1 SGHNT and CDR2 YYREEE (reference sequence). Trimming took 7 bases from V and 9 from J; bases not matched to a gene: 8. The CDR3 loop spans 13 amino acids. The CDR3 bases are TGTGCCAGCGCCCCCGGGACAGGGAGTGAGCAGTTCTTC. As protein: CASAPGTGSEQFF.

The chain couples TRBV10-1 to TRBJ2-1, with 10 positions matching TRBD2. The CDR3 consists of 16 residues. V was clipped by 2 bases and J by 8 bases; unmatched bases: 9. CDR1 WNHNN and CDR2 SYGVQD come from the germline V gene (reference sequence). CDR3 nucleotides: TGCGCCAGCAGTGAGGATATTAGCGGGAGGTTTGATGAGCAGTTCTTC. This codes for CASSEDISGRFDEQFF.

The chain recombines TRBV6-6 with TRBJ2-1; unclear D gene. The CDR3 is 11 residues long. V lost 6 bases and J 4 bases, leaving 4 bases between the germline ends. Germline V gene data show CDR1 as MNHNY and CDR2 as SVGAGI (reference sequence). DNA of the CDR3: TGTGCCAGCAGCCAATACAATGAGCAGTTCTTC. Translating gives CASSQYNEQFF.

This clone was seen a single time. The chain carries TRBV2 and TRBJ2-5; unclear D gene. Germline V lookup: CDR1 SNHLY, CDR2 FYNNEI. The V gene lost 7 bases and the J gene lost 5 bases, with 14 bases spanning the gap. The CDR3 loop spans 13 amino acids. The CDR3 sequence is CASTLPNRETQYF. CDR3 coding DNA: TGTGCCAGCACCCTCCCTAATCGGGAGACCCAGTACTTC.

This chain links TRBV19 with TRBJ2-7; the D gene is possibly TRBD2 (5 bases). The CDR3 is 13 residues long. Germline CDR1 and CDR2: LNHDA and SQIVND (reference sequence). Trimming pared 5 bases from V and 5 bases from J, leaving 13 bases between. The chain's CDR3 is CASSPSGSHEQYF. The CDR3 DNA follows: TGTGCCAGTAGTCCGTCGGGGAGCCACGAGCAGTACTTC.

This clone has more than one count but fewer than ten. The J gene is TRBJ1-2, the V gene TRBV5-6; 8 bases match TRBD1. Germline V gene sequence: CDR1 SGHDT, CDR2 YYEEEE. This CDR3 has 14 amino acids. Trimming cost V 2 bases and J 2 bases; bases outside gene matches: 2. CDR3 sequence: CASSLGTGNYGYTF. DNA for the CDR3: TGTGCCAGCAGCTTAGGGACAGGCAACTATGGCTACACCTTC. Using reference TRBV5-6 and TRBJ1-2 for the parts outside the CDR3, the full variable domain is DAGVTQSPTHLIKTRGQQVTLRCSPKSGHDTVSWYQQALGQGPQFIFQYYEEEERQRGNFPDRFSGHQFPNYSSELNVNALLLGDSALYLCASSLGTGNYGYTFGSGTRLTVV.

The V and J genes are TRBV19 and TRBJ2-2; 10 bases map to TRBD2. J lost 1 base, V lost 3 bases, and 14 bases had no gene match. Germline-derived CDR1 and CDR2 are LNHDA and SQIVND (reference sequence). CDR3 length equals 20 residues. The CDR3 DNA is TGTGCCAGTAGTATTAGAGGGGTATGGACTAGCGGTGGGAACACCGGGGAGCTGTTTTTT. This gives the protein CASSIRGVWTSGGNTGELFF.

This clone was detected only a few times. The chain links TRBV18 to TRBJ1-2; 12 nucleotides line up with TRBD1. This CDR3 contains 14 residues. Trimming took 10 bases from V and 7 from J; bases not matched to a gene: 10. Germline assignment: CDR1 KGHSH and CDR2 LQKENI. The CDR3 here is CATQRGTGGFGYTF. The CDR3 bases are TGTGCCACTCAACGGGGGACAGGGGGCTTTGGCTACACCTTC.

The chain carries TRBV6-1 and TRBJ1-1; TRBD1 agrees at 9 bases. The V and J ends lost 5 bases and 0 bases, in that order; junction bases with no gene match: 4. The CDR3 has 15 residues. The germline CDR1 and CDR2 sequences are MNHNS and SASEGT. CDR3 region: CASSSRTGVNTEAFF. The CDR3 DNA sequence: TGTGCCAGCAGTAGTAGGACAGGGGTGAACACTGAAGCTTTCTTT.

CDR3 protein: CASSGDMISTYGYTF. DNA of the CDR3: TGCGCCAGCAGCGGTGACATGATTAGTACCTATGGCTACACCTTC. The chain couples TRBV5-1 to TRBJ1-2; D not certain. Germline V gene data show CDR1 as SGHRS and CDR2 as YFSETQ. V gave up 4 bases and J gave up 4 bases, with 17 bases separating them. This CDR3 is built from 15 residues.

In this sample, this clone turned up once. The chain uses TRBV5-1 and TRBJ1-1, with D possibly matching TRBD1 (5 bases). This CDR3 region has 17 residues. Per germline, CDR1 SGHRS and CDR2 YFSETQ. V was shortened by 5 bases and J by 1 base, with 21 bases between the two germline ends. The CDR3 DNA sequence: TGCGCCAGCAGAATTGCAGGGTTGCGATATGAGAACACTGAAGCTTTCTTT. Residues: CASRIAGLRYENTEAFF.

The CDR3 sequence: CASSKGDSKNQPQHF. The CDR3 bases are TGTGCCAGCAGTAAAGGGGACAGCAAGAATCAGCCCCAGCATTTT. The chain has TRBV6-1 and TRBJ1-5, with 7 positions matching TRBD1. V shed 5 bases and J 4 bases; nucleotides not matched to a gene: 8. The germline CDR1 and CDR2 sequences are MNHNS and SASEGT. The CDR3 totals 15 residues.

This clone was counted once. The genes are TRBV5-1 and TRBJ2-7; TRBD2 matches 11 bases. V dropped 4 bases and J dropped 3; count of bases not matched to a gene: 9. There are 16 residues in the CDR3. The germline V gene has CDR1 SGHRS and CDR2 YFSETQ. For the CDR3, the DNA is TGCGCCAGCAGCCCCGTCACTAGCGGGAGAAACTACGAGCAGTACTTC. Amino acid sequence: CASSPVTSGRNYEQYF.

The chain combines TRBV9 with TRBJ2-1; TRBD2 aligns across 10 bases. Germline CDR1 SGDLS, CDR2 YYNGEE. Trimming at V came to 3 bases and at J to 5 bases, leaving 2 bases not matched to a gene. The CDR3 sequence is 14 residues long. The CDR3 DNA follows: TGTGCCAGCAGCGCAACTAGCGGGAACAATGAGCAGTTCTTC. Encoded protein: CASSATSGNNEQFF.

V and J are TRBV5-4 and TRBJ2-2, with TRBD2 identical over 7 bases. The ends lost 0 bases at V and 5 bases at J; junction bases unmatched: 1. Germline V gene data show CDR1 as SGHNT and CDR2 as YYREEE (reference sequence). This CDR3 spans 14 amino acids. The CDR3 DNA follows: TGTGCCAGCAGCTTGGGGGGGGGAACCGGGGAGCTGTTTTTT. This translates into CASSLGGGTGELFF.

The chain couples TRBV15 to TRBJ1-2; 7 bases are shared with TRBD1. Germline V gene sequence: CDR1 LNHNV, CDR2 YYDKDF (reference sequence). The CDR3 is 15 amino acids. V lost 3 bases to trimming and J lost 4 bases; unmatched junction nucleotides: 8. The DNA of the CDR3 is TGTGCCACCAGCAGGACAGGGAACAGAATCTATGGCTACACCTTC. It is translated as CATSRTGNRIYGYTF.

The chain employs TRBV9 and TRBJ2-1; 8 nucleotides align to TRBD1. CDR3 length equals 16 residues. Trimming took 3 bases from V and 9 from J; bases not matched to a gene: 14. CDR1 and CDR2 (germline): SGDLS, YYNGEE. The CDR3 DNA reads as TGTGCCAGCAGCGCCCTGACAGGGGTCCCCTCGGGTGAGCAGTTCTTC. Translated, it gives CASSALTGVPSGEQFF.

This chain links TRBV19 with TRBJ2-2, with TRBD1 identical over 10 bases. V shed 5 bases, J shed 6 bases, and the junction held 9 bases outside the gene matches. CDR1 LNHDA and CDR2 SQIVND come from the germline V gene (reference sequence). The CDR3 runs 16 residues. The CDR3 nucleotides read TGTGCCAGTAGTTTTAGACAGGGGGCTATATCCGGGGAGCTGTTTTTT. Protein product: CASSFRQGAISGELFF.

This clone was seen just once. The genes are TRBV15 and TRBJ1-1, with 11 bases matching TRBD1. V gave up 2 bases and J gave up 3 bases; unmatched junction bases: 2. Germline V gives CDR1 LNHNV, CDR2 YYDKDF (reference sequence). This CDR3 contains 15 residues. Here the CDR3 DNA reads TGTGCCACCAGCAGAAAGGGACAGGGGGACACTGAAGCTTTCTTT. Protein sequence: CATSRKGQGDTEAFF.

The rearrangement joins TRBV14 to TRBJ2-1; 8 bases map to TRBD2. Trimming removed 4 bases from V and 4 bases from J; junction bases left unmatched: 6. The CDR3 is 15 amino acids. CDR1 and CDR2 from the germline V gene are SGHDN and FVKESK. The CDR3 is CASSPSGRRYNEQFF. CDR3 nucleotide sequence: TGTGCCAGCAGCCCGAGCGGGAGACGGTACAATGAGCAGTTCTTC.

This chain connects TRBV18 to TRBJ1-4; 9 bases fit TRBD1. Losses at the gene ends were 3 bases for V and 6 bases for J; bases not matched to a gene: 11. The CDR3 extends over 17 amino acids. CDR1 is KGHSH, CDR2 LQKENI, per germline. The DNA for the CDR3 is TGTGCCAGCTCACCCCGTCCCGGGACAGGGAACTATGAAAAACTGTTTTTT. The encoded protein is CASSPRPGTGNYEKLFF.

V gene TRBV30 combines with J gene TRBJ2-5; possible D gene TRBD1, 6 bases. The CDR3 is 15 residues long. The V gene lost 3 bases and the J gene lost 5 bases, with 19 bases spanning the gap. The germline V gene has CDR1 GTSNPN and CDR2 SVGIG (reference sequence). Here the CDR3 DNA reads TGTGCCTGGAGCCGCACCGGGACATCCGGGGAGACCCAGTACTTC. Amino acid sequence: CAWSRTGTSGETQYF.

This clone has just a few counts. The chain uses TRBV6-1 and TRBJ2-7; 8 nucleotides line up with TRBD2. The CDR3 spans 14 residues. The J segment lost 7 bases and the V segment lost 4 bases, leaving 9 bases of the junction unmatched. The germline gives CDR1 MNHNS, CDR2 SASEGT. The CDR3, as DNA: TGTGCCAGCAGTGGACCGGGACTAGGGAGGGAGCAGTACTTC. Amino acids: CASSGPGLGREQYF.

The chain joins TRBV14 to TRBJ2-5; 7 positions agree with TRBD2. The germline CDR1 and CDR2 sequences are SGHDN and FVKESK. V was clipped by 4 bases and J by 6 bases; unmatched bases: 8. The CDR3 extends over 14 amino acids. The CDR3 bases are TGTGCCAGCAGCCCGGCGGGAGTCAAACAGACCCAGTACTTC. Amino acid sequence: CASSPAGVKQTQYF.

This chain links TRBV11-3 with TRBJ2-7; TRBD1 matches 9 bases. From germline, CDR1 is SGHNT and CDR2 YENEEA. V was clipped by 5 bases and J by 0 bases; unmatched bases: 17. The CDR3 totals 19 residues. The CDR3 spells CASSRPGTGSGGASYEQYF. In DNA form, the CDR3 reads TGTGCCAGCAGCAGACCCGGGACAGGGAGCGGCGGGGCCTCCTACGAGCAGTACTTC.